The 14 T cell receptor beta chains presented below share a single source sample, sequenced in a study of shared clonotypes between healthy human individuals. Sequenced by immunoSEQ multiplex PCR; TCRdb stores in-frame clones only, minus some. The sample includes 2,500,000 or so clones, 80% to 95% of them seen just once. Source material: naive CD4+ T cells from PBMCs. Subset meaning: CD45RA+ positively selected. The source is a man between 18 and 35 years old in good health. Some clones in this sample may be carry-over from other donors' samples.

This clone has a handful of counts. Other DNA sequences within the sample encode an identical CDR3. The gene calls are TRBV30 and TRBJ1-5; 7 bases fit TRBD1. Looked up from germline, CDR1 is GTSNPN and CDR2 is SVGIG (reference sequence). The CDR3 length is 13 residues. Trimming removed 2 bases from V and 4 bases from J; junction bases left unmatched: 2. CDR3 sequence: CAWSHRGNQPQHF. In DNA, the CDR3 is TGTGCCTGGAGTCACAGGGGTAATCAGCCCCAGCATTTT.

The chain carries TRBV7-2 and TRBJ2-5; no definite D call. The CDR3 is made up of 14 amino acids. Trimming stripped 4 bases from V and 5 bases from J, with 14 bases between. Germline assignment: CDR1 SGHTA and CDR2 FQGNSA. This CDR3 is CASSSRRPWETQYF. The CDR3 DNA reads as TGTGCCAGCAGCTCGCGTAGGCCGTGGGAGACCCAGTACTTC.

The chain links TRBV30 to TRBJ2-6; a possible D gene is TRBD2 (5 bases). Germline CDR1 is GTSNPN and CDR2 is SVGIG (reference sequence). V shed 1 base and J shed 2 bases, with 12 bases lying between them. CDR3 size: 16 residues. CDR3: CAWSDLAGAGANVLTF. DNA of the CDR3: TGTGCCTGGAGTGACTTAGCCGGGGCTGGGGCCAACGTCCTGACTTTC.

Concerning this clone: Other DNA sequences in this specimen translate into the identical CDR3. The CDR3 here is CASSAQGGETQYF. The DNA of the CDR3 is TGTGCCAGCAGCGCACAGGGGGGGGAGACCCAGTACTTC. The chain couples TRBV9 to TRBJ2-5, with D perhaps matching TRBD1 (8 bases). CDR1 SGDLS and CDR2 YYNGEE come from the germline V gene. The length of the CDR3 is 13 residues. V lost 3 bases and J 5 bases, leaving 11 bases between the germline ends.

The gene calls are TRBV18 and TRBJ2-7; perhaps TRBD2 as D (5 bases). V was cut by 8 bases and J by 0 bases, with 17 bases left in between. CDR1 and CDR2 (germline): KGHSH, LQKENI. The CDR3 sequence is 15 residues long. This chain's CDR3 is CASHKAPRGSYEQYF. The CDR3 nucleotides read TGTGCCAGCCATAAGGCTCCCCGGGGCTCCTACGAGCAGTACTTC.

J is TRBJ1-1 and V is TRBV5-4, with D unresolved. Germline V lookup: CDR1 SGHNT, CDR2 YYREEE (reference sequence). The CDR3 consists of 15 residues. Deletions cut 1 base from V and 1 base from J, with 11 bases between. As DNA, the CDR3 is TGTGCCAGCAGCTTGCCTAGCCAGGCGAACACTGAAGCTTTCTTT. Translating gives CASSLPSQANTEAFF.

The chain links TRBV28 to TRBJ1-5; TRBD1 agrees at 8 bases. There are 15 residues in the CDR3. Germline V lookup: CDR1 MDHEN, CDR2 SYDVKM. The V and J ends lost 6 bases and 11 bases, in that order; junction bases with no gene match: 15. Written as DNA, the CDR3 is TGTGCCAGCAGATCGGGACAGGTTGGTTCCCAGACCCAGCATTTT. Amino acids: CASRSGQVGSQTQHF.

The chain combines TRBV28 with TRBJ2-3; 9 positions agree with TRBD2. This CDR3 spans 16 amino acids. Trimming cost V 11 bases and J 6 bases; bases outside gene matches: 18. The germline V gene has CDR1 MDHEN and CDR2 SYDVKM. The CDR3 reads CAAKGGAAGGGDTQYF. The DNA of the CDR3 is TGTGCCGCCAAAGGGGGTGCAGCGGGAGGAGGGGATACGCAGTATTTT.

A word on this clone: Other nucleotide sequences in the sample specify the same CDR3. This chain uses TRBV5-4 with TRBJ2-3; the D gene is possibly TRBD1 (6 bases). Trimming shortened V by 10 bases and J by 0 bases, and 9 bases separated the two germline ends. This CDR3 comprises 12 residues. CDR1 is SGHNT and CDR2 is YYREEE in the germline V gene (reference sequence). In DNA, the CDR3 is TGTGCCGGGGGCGCGAGCACAGATACGCAGTATTTT. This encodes CAGGASTDTQYF. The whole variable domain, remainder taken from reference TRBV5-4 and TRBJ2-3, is ETGVTQSPTHLIKTRGQQVTLRCSSQSGHNTVSWYQQALGQGPQFIFQYYREEENGRGNFPPRFSGLQFPNYSSELNVNALELDDSALYLCAGGASTDTQYFGPGTRLTVL.

CDR3 sequence: CASTGAPTGTQYF. For the CDR3, the DNA is TGTGCCAGTACAGGGGCGCCCACCGGGACCCAGTACTTC. The chain is built from TRBV2 and TRBJ2-5, with TRBD1 matching over 7 bases. This CDR3 spans 13 amino acids. V lost 9 bases to trimming and J lost 7 bases; unmatched junction nucleotides: 11. Germline loops: CDR1 SNHLY, CDR2 FYNNEI.

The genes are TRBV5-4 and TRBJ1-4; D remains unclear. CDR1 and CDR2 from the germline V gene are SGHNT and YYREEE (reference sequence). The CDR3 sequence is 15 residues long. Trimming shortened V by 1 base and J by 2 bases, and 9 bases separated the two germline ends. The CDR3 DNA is TGTGCCAGCAGCTTGCGTCGAGGGACTAATGAAAAACTGTTTTTT. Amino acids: CASSLRRGTNEKLFF.

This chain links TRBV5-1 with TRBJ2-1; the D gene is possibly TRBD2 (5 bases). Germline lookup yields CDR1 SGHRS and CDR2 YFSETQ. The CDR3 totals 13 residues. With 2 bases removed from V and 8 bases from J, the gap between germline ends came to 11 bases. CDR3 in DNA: TGCGCCAGCAGCTTCGGGAAAGACCATGAGCAGTTCTTC. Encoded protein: CASSFGKDHEQFF.

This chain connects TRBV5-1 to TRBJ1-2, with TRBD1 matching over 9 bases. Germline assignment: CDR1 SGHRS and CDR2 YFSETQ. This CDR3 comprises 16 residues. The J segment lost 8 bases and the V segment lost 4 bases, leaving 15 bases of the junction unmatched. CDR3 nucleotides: TGCGCCAGCAGCCAAATTCCGGGACAGGGAGAAGGGGGCTACACCTTC. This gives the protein CASSQIPGQGEGGYTF.

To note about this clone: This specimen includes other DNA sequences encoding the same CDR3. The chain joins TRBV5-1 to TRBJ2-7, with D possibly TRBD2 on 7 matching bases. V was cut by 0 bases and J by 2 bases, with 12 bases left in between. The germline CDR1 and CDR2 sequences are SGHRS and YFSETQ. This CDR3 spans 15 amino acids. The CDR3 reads CASSLVVGGAYEQYF. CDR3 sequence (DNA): TGCGCCAGCAGCTTGGTAGTAGGGGGGGCCTACGAGCAGTACTTC.